Below, 5 T cell receptor beta chains from the same sample are listed, as sequenced in a study of immune heterogeneity within non-small cell lung tumors. Template material comprised bulk tumor genomic DNA at roughly 600 ng per sample. Several biopsies per primary tumor, spaced far apart, were taken during surgery. Patients had untreated, newly diagnosed non-small cell lung cancer and underwent curative surgery. TCR beta CDR3 was amplified by multiplex PCR using 32 V and 13 J primers. In TCRdb, the multiplex PCR reads were re-called with MiXCR into one record per CDR3 protein. The data contain 15,000 or so distinct CDR3 sequences, roughly 29% of them singletons. Specimen: lung tumor tissue. Source of these receptors: a man aged 35-49 years with non-small cell lung cancer.

As concerns this clonotype: A much larger clone lies a single base off, so this may be a read error. The rearrangement links TRBV5-1 to TRBJ1-2, with 8 bases fitting TRBD1. Germline-derived CDR1 and CDR2 are SGHRS and YFSETQ. This CDR3 comprises 13 residues. J gave up 7 bases and V 2 bases, and 4 bases lay outside the gene matches. This CDR3 is CASSFSTGAGYTF. The CDR3 DNA reads as TGCGCCAGCAGCTTCTCGACAGGGGCTGGCTACACCTTC.

This clonotype is deemed medium-sized. The chain employs TRBV11-3 and TRBJ2-1; D unclear. Trimming stripped 5 bases from V and 6 bases from J, with 11 bases between. The CDR3 extends over 13 amino acids. Per germline, CDR1 SGHNT and CDR2 YENEEA. CDR3 region: CASSPLFANEQFF. CDR3 DNA sequence: TGTGCCAGCAGCCCATTGTTCGCCAATGAGCAGTTCTTC.

In this sample, this clonotype turned up many times. The V call is TRBV12-3 or TRBV12-4, the J call TRBJ1-1; maybe TRBD1 (5 bases). V lost 3 bases and J lost 7, with 9 bases in between. This CDR3 has 12 residues. DNA of the CDR3: TGTGCCAGCAGTTTCAGGGCCGTTGAAGCTTTCTTT. The encoded protein is CASSFRAVEAFF.

V gene TRBV7-3 combines with J gene TRBJ2-1, with TRBD2 matching over 8 bases. The CDR3 is 15 residues long. V lost 11 bases to trimming and J lost 4 bases; unmatched junction nucleotides: 13. Looked up from germline, CDR1 is SGHTA and CDR2 is FQGTGA. The CDR3 spells CAQLDGTRTYNEQFF. The DNA for the CDR3 is TGTGCCCAGCTAGACGGGACTAGGACTTACAATGAGCAGTTCTTC.

Of note for this clonotype: Being one base from a much bigger clone, this may be a read error. The CDR3 DNA reads as TGTGCCAGCAGTCTACAGGGTTTAGGGCAGTTCTTC. It codes for CASSLQGLGQFF. The V gene is TRBV27, the J gene TRBJ2-1, with D maybe TRBD1 (6 bases). V was cut by 5 bases and J by 12 bases, with 14 bases left in between. The germline CDR1 and CDR2 sequences are MNHEY and SMNVEV (reference sequence). This CDR3 has 12 residues.